This is a list of T cell receptor beta chains from one sample in a study of blood T cell repertoires in COVID-19. The protocol was immunoSEQ multiplex PCR, while the TCRdb copy is restricted to in-frame clones and leaves out a portion. The sample includes over 250,000 clones, approximately 90% seen only once; the top ten take over 2%. Source material: peripheral blood. These receptors were taken from a woman aged 25 to 39 with COVID-19, enrolled during active disease. Each CDR3 is given with its conserved first and last residue. D genes are given only for firm matches.

>TRBV21-1|.
CASSTKCETSGRGYNEQFF
>TRBV6-5|.
CASSYSGPGVNTEAFF
>TRBV5-4|TRBD1
CASSSTGNSEEKLFF
>TRBV19|TRBD1
CASSMGDRNQPQHF
>TRBV29-1|TRBD1
CSVAHRGQGYEQYF
>TRBV5-6|TRBD1
CASSLDRGPTGELFF
>TRBV19|.
CASTPTGSGNTIYF
>TRBV15|.
CATGGDNLNTEAFF
>TRBV30|.
CAWTAQGVTGNTIYF
>TRBV10-3|.
CAIPPQGSTYNEQFF
>TRBV27|TRBD1
CASSLPGQGEKLFF
>TRBV7-2|TRBD2
CASSRAGDTQYF
>TRBV7-9|.
CASSLLAVNEKLFF
>TRBV29-1|TRBD1
CSVGGQSYGEQYF
>TRBV25-1|.
CASNEGGSPLHF
>TRBV9|.
CASSVAGGQLETQYF
>TRBV6-5|.
CASSYNRDNHNEQFF
>TRBV19|TRBD2
CASSMGLAGADTQYF
>TRBV5-1|.
CASSLRGSYDYGYTF
>TRBV6-6|.
CASGGSTDTQYF
>TRBV15|.
CATSRAGDEQYF
>TRBV5-1|.
CASSFEVGTGELFF
>TRBV5-1|TRBD1
CASSLGQGSGANVLTF
>TRBV19|.
CASSISFQNTGELFF
>TRBV5-1|TRBD2
CASSLEVGAPGLSGTFYNEQFF
>TRBV19|TRBD1
CASSRTGLNTEAFF
>TRBV24-1|TRBD2
CATARLAGGYNEQFF
>TRBV30|TRBD1
CACGQGPIATNEKLFF
>TRBV11-2|.
CASSLVPRNEQFF
>TRBV5-1|.
CASGGGGTNNEQFF
>TRBV19|.
CASKEQLITNEKLFF
>TRBV10-2|TRBD1
CASSPLTEIPGGSYGYTF
>TRBV19|TRBD1
CASSIMGQGEAFF
>TRBV27|TRBD2
CASSLRLAADTQYF
>TRBV24-1|.
CATSEAGVNQPQHF
>TRBV30|TRBD2
CAWSAGGGRETQYF
>TRBV5-1|TRBD1
CASAPGTEETQYF
>TRBV4-1|TRBD2
CASSATSGTAETQYF
>TRBV3-1/TRBV3-2|.
CASSQDLEPINEQFF
>TRBV10-1|TRBD2
CASSPGLAGNEQFF
>TRBV18|TRBD1
CASSPQTGSTGNTIYF
>TRBV5-4|.
CASSLEIVDTEAFF
>TRBV15|TRBD1
CATSSPDRGNTEAFF
>TRBV27|TRBD2
CASSLGASGRLSEQFF
>TRBV2|.
CASSDRGLLTDTQYF
>TRBV18|TRBD1
CASSPGTGATGELFF
>TRBV4-2|TRBD1
CASSQEQGWTDTQYF
>TRBV19|.
CASRLRDLYGYTF